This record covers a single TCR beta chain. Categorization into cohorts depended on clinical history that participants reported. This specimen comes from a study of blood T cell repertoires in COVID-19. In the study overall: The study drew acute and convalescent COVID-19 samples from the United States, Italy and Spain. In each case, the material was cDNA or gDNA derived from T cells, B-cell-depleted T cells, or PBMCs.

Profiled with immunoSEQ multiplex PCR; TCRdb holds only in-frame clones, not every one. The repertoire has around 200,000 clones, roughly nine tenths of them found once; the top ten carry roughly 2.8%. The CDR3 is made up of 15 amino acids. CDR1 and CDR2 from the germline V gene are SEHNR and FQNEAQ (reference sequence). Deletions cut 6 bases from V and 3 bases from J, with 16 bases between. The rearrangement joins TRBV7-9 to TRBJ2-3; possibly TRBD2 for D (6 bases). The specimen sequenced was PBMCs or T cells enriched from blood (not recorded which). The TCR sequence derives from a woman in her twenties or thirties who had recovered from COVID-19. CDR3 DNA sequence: TGTGCCAGCAGTTTGTGGGGGGATCCGACAGATACGCAGTATTTT. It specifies CASSLWGDPTDTQYF.